This section outlines one TCR beta chain sequence together with its context. What it recognizes is unknown. This CDR3 has 16 residues. CDR1 SQVTM and CDR2 ANQGSEA come from the germline V gene. V dropped 2 bases and J dropped 0 bases, with 14 bases sitting between them. The sample comes from a study of cytomegalovirus exposure and HLA in healthy donors. Whole-study results and caveats: Within an earlier analysis, most TCR beta V segments proved productive either about 90% or about 30% of the time.

The PCR made use of 60 Vbeta and 13 Jbeta primers. The protocol was immunoSEQ multiplex PCR, while the TCRdb copy is restricted to in-frame clones and leaves out a portion. The table has fewer than 250,000 clones, about 87% seen once. The sequenced sample consisted of PBMCs. This clonotype was sampled from a man under 40 in good health and CMV-seronegative. This sequence joins TRBV29-1 and TRBJ1-3; no firm D call. The CDR3 reads CSVEKTGGSSGNTIYF. The CDR3 bases are TGCAGCGTTGAAAAAACTGGAGGCAGCTCTGGAAACACCATATATTTT.